Below are 25 T cell receptor beta chains sequenced from a single sample in a study of blood T cell repertoires in COVID-19. Measured with immunoSEQ multiplex PCR; TCRdb has only the in-frame clones, and not every one. The sample lists 100,000 to 150,000 clones, 84% occurring once. Sequencing used PBMCs or T cells enriched from blood (not recorded which). These receptors were taken from a young woman who had recovered from COVID-19.

J is TRBJ2-7 and V is TRBV27; 10 nucleotides line up with TRBD1. Germline-derived CDR1 and CDR2 are MNHEY and SMNVEV (reference sequence). V shed 5 bases and J 6 bases; nucleotides not matched to a gene: 13. This CDR3 has 16 amino acids. The CDR3 region is CASSPQARDRGIEQYF. CDR3 nucleotides: TGTGCCAGCAGTCCGCAGGCCCGGGACAGGGGTATCGAGCAGTACTTC.

This chain links TRBV25-1 with TRBJ2-7; D might be TRBD2 (5 bases). The V and J ends lost 3 bases and 5 bases respectively, with 11 bases between them. The CDR3 has 13 amino acids. Germline V gene lookup returns CDR1 MGHDK and CDR2 SYGVNS. This CDR3 reads CASSDSWRHEQYF. In nucleotides, the CDR3 is TGTGCCAGCAGTGATTCCTGGAGGCACGAGCAGTACTTC.

CDR3 sequence reads: CASSSSGGETQYF. The CDR3 DNA sequence: TGCGCCAGCAGCTCAAGCGGGGGGGAGACCCAGTACTTC. The chain links TRBV5-1 to TRBJ2-5; 9 nucleotides agree with TRBD2. The CDR3 contains 13 residues. The J segment lost 5 bases and the V segment lost 3 bases, leaving 2 bases of the junction unmatched. The V gene's germline CDR1 is SGHRS and CDR2 YFSETQ.

The gene calls are TRBV29-1 and TRBJ2-1; D unresolved. Germline CDR1 and CDR2: SQVTM and ANQGSEA. V lost 2 bases and J lost 4, with 3 bases in between. The CDR3 extends over 11 amino acids. This CDR3 reads CSVELYNEQFF. The DNA for the CDR3 is TGCAGCGTTGAACTGTACAATGAGCAGTTCTTC.

The V and J genes are TRBV10-1 and TRBJ1-5, with a weak D call TRBD1 (5 bases). V dropped 10 bases and J dropped 2 bases, with 30 bases sitting between them. CDR1 is WNHNN and CDR2 is SYGVQD in the germline V gene (reference sequence). CDR3 size: 19 residues. The CDR3 sequence: CATQARPLTDPGGNQPQHF. The CDR3 DNA reads TGCGCCACCCAGGCCCGCCCCTTGACAGATCCTGGGGGCAATCAGCCCCAGCATTTT.

The rearrangement joins TRBV3-1 (or the pseudogene TRBV3-2) to TRBJ2-5, with 11 bases fitting TRBD2. Germline V CDR1 and CDR2: LGHDT, YNNKEL (reference sequence). This CDR3 is 13 amino acids long. The V gene end was trimmed by 7 bases and the J gene end by 5 bases; junction bases not matched to a gene: 3. The CDR3 DNA follows: TGTGCCAGCAAGCTAGCGGGAGGTGAGACCCAGTACTTC. Residues: CASKLAGGETQYF.

The chain uses TRBV11-1 and TRBJ2-3; perhaps TRBD1 as D (5 bases). Germline CDR1 SGHAT, CDR2 FQDESV (reference sequence). V was clipped by 6 bases and J by 3 bases, with 16 bases between them. This CDR3 region has 15 residues. The CDR3 DNA reads TGTGCCAGCAGTTTCGCCCCGACAGCAACAGATACGCAGTATTTT. This gives the protein CASSFAPTATDTQYF. Drawing the rest from reference TRBV11-1 and TRBJ2-3, the complete variable domain is EAEVAQSPRYKITEKSQAVAFWCDPISGHATLYWYRQILGQGPELLVQFQDESVVDDSQLPKDRFSAERLKGVDSTLKIQPAELGDSAMYLCASSFAPTATDTQYFGPGTRLTVL.

The chain combines TRBV11-2 with TRBJ1-5; 9 bases are a match to TRBD1. V shed 5 bases and J 6 bases; nucleotides not matched to a gene: 8. The germline V gene has CDR1 SGHAT and CDR2 FQNNGV. The CDR3 is 15 residues long. This CDR3 reads CASSQGTGYGQPQHF. The CDR3 DNA reads TGTGCCAGCAGCCAGGGGACAGGGTATGGTCAGCCCCAGCATTTT.

On this clone itself: Other DNA sequences in this specimen translate into the identical CDR3. CDR3 loop: CASSPTGTANTEAFF. CDR3 bases: TGTGCCAGCTCTCCGACCGGGACAGCAAACACTGAAGCTTTCTTT. The gene calls are TRBV18 and TRBJ1-1; TRBD1 agrees at 7 bases. The CDR3 has 15 residues. V was clipped by 6 bases and J by 2 bases; unmatched bases: 9. Germline V gene lookup returns CDR1 KGHSH and CDR2 LQKENI. Looking up the rest from reference TRBV18 and TRBJ1-1 gives the full variable domain: NAGVMQNPRHLVRRRGQEARLRCSPMKGHSHVYWYRQLPEEGLKFMVYLQKENIIDESGMPKERFSAEFPKEGPSILRIQQVVRGDSAAYFCASSPTGTANTEAFFGQGTRLTVV.

The chain recombines TRBV27 with TRBJ2-7, with 7 bases lining up with TRBD1. J lost 3 bases, V lost 3 bases, and 5 bases had no gene match. The germline V gene has CDR1 MNHEY and CDR2 SMNVEV (reference sequence). The CDR3 sequence is 14 residues long. The CDR3 reads CASSFGRTGYEQYF. The CDR3 nucleotides are TGTGCCAGCAGTTTTGGAAGGACAGGCTACGAGCAGTACTTC.

The rearrangement uses TRBV6-5 and TRBJ1-2; no firm D call. Germline loops: CDR1 MNHEY, CDR2 SVGAGI. This CDR3 spans 15 amino acids. V was clipped by 5 bases and J by 5 bases, with 18 bases between them. CDR3: CASSLFASTFYGYTF. CDR3 DNA: TGTGCCAGCAGTCTCTTTGCGTCGACATTTTATGGCTACACCTTC.

The chain has TRBV19 and TRBJ1-1; 11 bases fit TRBD1. The ends lost 10 bases at V and 5 bases at J; junction bases unmatched: 3. This CDR3 is 12 amino acids long. Looked up from germline, CDR1 is LNHDA and CDR2 is SQIVND (reference sequence). The CDR3 protein is CATGTGGTEAFF. The DNA of the CDR3 is TGTGCCACCGGGACAGGGGGTACTGAAGCTTTCTTT. The whole variable domain, filled in from reference TRBV19 and TRBJ1-1, reads DGGITQSPKYLFRKEGQNVTLSCEQNLNHDAMYWYRQDPGQGLRLIYYSQIVNDFQKGDIAEGYSVSREKKESFPLTVTSAQKNPTAFYLCATGTGGTEAFFGQGTRLTVV.

Only one count was recorded for this clone. The gene calls are TRBV27 and TRBJ1-2; 8 nucleotides align to TRBD1. This CDR3 is built from 14 residues. After removal of 6 bases from V and 7 bases from J, the junction contained 10 bases not matched to a gene. CDR1 and CDR2 (germline): MNHEY, SMNVEV (reference sequence). DNA for the CDR3: TGTGCCAGCAGGAACCAGGGGGCTTTGGGTGGCTACACCTTC. This gives the protein CASRNQGALGGYTF.

This rearrangement joins TRBV7-2 to TRBJ2-1, with 13 bases lining up with TRBD2. The CDR3 loop spans 18 amino acids. Germline-derived CDR1 and CDR2 are SGHTA and FQGNSA. The V gene end was trimmed by 3 bases and the J gene end by 5 bases; junction bases not matched to a gene: 10. CDR3 sequence reads: CASSFSLAGGLGNNEQFF. Written as DNA, the CDR3 is TGTGCCAGCAGCTTTTCACTAGCGGGAGGGCTTGGAAACAATGAGCAGTTCTTC.

The rearrangement links TRBV5-1 to TRBJ2-5; D is perhaps TRBD1 (6 bases). V dropped 4 bases and J dropped 1 base, with 11 bases sitting between them. Germline values: CDR1 SGHRS, CDR2 YFSETQ. The CDR3 contains 14 residues. CDR3 nucleotide sequence: TGCGCCAGCAGCAAGGACAGTTCCCAAGAGACCCAGTACTTC. Translated, it gives CASSKDSSQETQYF.

The chain recombines TRBV4-2 with TRBJ2-1, with 9 bases that match TRBD2. The CDR3 sequence is 16 residues long. J was trimmed by 10 bases and V by 0 bases; bases with no gene match: 10. Per germline, CDR1 LGHNA and CDR2 YNFKEQ. The CDR3 region has the DNA TGTGCCAGCAGCCAAGATTCCGCGGGAGGGCCAGGCGAGCAGTTCTTC. Amino acid sequence: CASSQDSAGGPGEQFF.

This chain uses TRBV19 with TRBJ1-2; 7 bases are a match to TRBD1. In germline, CDR1 is LNHDA, CDR2 SQIVND (reference sequence). The CDR3 covers 17 residues. Trimming took 7 bases from V and 4 from J; bases not matched to a gene: 18. CDR3 DNA sequence: TGTGCCAGTACCAGCCCGGACAGGCCTTATAGGAGCTATGGCTACACCTTC. Its translation is CASTSPDRPYRSYGYTF.

The chain employs TRBV3-1 (or the pseudogene TRBV3-2) and TRBJ2-3, with TRBD2 matching over 9 bases. Trimming took 4 bases from V and 2 from J; bases not matched to a gene: 4. From germline, CDR1 is LGHDT and CDR2 YNNKEL (reference sequence). This CDR3 is built from 15 residues. The CDR3 loop reads CASSPRLADTDTQYF. CDR3 sequence (DNA): TGTGCCAGCAGCCCTCGACTAGCGGACACAGATACGCAGTATTTT.

This clone was picked up one time. The chain carries TRBV4-3 and TRBJ2-7; 7 positions match TRBD1. V lost 0 bases, J lost 2 bases, and 7 bases stayed unmatched. The CDR3 contains 16 residues. Germline CDR1 and CDR2: LGHNA and YSLEER. CDR3 bases: TGCGCCAGCAGCCAAGATTGGGGGACAGCTACCTACGAGCAGTACTTC. This codes for CASSQDWGTATYEQYF.

The chain carries TRBV2 and TRBJ1-6; D gene unclear. Trimming removed 2 bases at V and 9 bases at J, with 8 bases between. Germline-derived CDR1 and CDR2 are SNHLY and FYNNEI. The CDR3 has 13 residues. The CDR3: CASSELGASPLHF. DNA for the CDR3: TGTGCCAGCAGTGAATTGGGAGCTTCACCCCTCCACTTT.

Only a few counts were recorded for this clone. The chain's CDR3 is CASSRGQGGLGANVLTF. CDR3 nucleotide sequence: TGTGCCAGCAGCCGGGGACAGGGGGGTCTTGGGGCCAACGTCCTGACTTTC. The chain is built from TRBV14 and TRBJ2-6; 11 bases fit TRBD1. CDR3 length: 17 amino acids. The V gene's germline CDR1 is SGHDN and CDR2 FVKESK. Trimming at V came to 4 bases and at J to 3 bases, leaving 5 bases not matched to a gene. The full variable domain, its missing parts supplied by reference TRBV14 and TRBJ2-6, is EAGVTQFPSHSVIEKGQTVTLRCDPISGHDNLYWYRRVMGKEIKFLLHFVKESKQDESGMPNNRFLAERTGGTYSTLKVQPAELEDSGVYFCASSRGQGGLGANVLTFGAGSRLTVL.

The genes are TRBV9 and TRBJ2-1; tentative D call: TRBD2 (6 bases). The V gene lost 0 bases and the J gene lost 9 bases, with 13 bases spanning the gap. Germline-derived CDR1 and CDR2 are SGDLS and YYNGEE. The CDR3 consists of 14 residues. CDR3 residues: CASSVDGGGGEQFF. DNA for the CDR3: TGTGCCAGCAGCGTAGACGGGGGAGGCGGTGAGCAGTTCTTC.

This chain connects TRBV7-8 to TRBJ2-1; TRBD2 is a possible D gene (6 bases). CDR1 and CDR2 from the germline V gene are SGHVS and FQNEAQ. V lost 3 bases, J lost 3 bases, and 15 bases lay in between. The CDR3 contains 16 residues. This chain's CDR3 is CASSFPRLAVYNEQFF. The CDR3 DNA reads as TGTGCCAGCAGCTTTCCCCGTTTAGCGGTCTACAATGAGCAGTTCTTC.

The V gene is TRBV6-2 or TRBV6-3, the J gene TRBJ2-1; 9 bases align to TRBD2. CDR3 length: 19 amino acids. Germline lookup yields CDR1 MNHEY and CDR2 SVGEGT. V shed 2 bases, J shed 6 bases, and the junction held 17 bases outside the gene matches. The CDR3 reads CASSYRVGGTGTSLNEQFF. The CDR3, as DNA: TGTGCCAGCAGTTACCGTGTAGGGGGGACCGGGACTAGCCTCAATGAGCAGTTCTTC.

This clone appeared once. The genes are TRBV2 and TRBJ2-2; D possibly corresponds to TRBD2 (6 bases). The ends were cut back, 6 bases at V and 3 bases at J, with 11 bases in the middle. Germline V CDR1 and CDR2: SNHLY, FYNNEI. The CDR3 consists of 14 residues. In DNA form, the CDR3 reads TGTGCCAGCAGGGACGGGAGTCACACCGGGGAGCTGTTTTTT. Translation gives CASRDGSHTGELFF.